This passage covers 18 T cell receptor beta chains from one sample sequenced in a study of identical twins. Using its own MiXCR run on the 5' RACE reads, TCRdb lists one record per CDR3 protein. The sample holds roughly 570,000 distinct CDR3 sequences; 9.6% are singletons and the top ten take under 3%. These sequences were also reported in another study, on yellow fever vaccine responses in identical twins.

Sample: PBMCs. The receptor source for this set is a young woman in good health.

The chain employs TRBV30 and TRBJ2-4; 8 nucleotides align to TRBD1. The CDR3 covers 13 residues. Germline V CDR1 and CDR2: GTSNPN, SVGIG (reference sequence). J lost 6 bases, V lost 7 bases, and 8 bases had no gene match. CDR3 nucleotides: TGTGCCTTCACACAGGGGGAAGTAAACATTCAGTACTTC. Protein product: CAFTQGEVNIQYF. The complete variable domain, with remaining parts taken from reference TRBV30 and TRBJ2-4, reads SQTIHQWPATLVQPVGSPLSLECTVEGTSNPNLYWYRQAAGRGLQLLFYSVGIGQISSEVPQNLSASRPQDRQFILSSKKLLLSDSGFYLCAFTQGEVNIQYFGAGTRLSVL.

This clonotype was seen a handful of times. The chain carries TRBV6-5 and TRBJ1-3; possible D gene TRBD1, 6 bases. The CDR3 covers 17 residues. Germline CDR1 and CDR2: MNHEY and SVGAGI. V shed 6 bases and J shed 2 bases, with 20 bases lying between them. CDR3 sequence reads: CASRYLQGNGPGNTIYF. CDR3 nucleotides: TGTGCCAGCAGATATTTACAGGGTAACGGGCCTGGAAACACCATATATTTT.

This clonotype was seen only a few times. CDR3 bases: TGTGCCAGCAGCTTAGGCGCAGGGAGTAGAGACGAGCAGTACTTC. Residues: CASSLGAGSRDEQYF. V usage is TRBV7-9 and J usage is TRBJ2-7; D possibly matches TRBD1 or TRBD2 (5 bases each). The germline CDR1 and CDR2 sequences are SEHNR and FQNEAQ (reference sequence). The V gene lost 1 base and the J gene lost 5 bases, with 15 bases spanning the gap. The CDR3 runs 15 residues.

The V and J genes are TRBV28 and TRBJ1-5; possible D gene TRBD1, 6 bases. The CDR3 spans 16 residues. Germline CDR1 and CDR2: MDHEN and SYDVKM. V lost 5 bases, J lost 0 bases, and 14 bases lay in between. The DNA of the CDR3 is TGTGCCAGCAGTAGTACAGGGCGGCGTAGCAATCAGCCCCAGCATTTT. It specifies CASSSTGRRSNQPQHF.

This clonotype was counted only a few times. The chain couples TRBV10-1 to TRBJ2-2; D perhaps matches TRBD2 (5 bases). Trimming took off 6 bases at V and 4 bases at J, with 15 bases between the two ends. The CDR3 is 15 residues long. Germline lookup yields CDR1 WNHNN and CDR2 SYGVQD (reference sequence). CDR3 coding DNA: TGCGCCAGCAGCCCGAAGGGAGTGGTCACCGGGGAGCTGTTTTTT. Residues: CASSPKGVVTGELFF.

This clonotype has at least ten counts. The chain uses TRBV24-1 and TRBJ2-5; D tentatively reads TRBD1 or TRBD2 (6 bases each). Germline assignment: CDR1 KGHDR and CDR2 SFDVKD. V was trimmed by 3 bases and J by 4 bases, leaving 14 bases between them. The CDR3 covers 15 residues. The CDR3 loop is CATSDIWPGAETQYF. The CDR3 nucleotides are TGTGCCACCAGTGATATCTGGCCGGGGGCAGAGACCCAGTACTTC.

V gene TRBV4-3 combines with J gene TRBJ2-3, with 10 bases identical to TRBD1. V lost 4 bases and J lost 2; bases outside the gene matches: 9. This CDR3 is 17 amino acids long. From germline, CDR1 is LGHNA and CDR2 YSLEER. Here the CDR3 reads CASSRNPGQGNTDTQYF. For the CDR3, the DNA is TGCGCCAGCAGCCGTAACCCGGGACAGGGGAACACAGATACGCAGTATTTT.

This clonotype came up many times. The DNA of the CDR3 is TGTGCCACCAGCAGAGAGAGCGGGGCCCATGAGCAGTTCTTC. Translating it yields CATSRESGAHEQFF. This chain uses TRBV15 with TRBJ2-1; 7 bases line up with TRBD2. CDR1 and CDR2 from the germline V gene are LNHNV and YYDKDF (reference sequence). The ends lost 0 bases at V and 8 bases at J; junction bases unmatched: 4. The length of the CDR3 is 14 residues.

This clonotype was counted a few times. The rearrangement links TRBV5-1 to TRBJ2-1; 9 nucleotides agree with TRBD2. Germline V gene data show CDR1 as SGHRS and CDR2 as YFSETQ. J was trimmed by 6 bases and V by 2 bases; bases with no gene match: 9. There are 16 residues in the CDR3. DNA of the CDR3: TGCGCCAGCAGCTTACAGAGCGGGGGGCCCCCCAATGAGCAGTTCTTC. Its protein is CASSLQSGGPPNEQFF.

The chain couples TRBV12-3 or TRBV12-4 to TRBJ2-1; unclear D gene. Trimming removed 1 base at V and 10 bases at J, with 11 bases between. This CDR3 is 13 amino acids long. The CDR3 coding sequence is TGTGCCAGCAGTTTAGATCGGTCGGACGAGCAGTTCTTC. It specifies CASSLDRSDEQFF.

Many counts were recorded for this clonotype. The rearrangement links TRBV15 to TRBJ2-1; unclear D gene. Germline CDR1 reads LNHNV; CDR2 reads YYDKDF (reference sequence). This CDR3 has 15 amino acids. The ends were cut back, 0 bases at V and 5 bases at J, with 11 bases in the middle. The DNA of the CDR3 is TGTGCCACCAGCAGAGAAGCCGTGGTAAACAATGAGCAGTTCTTC. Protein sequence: CATSREAVVNNEQFF.

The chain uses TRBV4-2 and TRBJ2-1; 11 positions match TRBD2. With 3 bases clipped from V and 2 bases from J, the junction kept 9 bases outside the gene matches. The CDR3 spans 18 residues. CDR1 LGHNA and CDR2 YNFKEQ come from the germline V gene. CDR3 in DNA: TGTGCCAGCAGCCAGGCCGAGACTAGCGGGGAACCCTACAATGAGCAGTTCTTC. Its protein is CASSQAETSGEPYNEQFF.

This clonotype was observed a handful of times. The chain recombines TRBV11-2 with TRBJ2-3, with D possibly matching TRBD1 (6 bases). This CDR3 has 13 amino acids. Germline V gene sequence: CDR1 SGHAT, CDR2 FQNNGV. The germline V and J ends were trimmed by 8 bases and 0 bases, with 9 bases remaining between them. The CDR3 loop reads CASVGQSTDTQYF. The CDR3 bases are TGTGCCAGCGTTGGACAGAGCACAGATACGCAGTATTTT. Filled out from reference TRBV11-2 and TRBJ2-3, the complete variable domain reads EAGVAQSPRYKIIEKRQSVAFWCNPISGHATLYWYQQILGQGPKLLIQFQNNGVVDDSQLPKDRFSAERLKGVDSTLKIQPAKLEDSAVYLCASVGQSTDTQYFGPGTRLTVL.

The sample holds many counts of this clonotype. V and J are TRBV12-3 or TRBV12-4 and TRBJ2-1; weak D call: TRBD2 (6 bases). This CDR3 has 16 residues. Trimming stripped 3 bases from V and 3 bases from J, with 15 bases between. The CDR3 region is CASSFVFRELYNEQFF. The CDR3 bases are TGTGCCAGCAGTTTCGTATTCCGGGAGCTCTACAATGAGCAGTTCTTC.

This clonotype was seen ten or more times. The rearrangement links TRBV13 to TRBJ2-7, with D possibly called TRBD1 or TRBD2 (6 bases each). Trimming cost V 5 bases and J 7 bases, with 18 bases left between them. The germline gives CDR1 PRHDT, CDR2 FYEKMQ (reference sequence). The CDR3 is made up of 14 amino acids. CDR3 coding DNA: TGTGCCAGCAGCCCAGCGGGTCGGGGGCGGGAGCAGTACTTC. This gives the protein CASSPAGRGREQYF.

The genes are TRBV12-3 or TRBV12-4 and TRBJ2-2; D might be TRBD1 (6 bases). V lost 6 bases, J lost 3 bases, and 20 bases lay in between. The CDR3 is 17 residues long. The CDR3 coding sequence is TGTGCCAGCAGAAAACAGGGTTTCGGCAGGTACACCGGGGAGCTGTTTTTT. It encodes CASRKQGFGRYTGELFF.

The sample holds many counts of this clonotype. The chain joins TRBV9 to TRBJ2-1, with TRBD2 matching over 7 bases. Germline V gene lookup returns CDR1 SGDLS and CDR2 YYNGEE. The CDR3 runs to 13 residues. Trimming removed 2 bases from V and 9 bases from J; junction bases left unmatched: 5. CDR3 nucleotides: TGTGCCAGCAGCGTCTCGGGAGGCGTTGAGCAGTTCTTC. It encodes CASSVSGGVEQFF.

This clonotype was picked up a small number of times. CDR3 bases: TGCGCCAGCAGTGAACGGGGGAGACAAGAGACCCAGTACTTC. Translating it yields CASSERGRQETQYF. The rearrangement links TRBV10-1 to TRBJ2-5; tentative D call: TRBD2 (6 bases). The CDR3 extends over 14 amino acids. The germline V gene has CDR1 WNHNN and CDR2 SYGVQD (reference sequence). V was trimmed by 3 bases and J by 2 bases, leaving 10 bases between them.